This TCR beta chain was captured by sequencing in a study of untreated major depressive disorder. CDR1 and CDR2 from the germline V gene are SGHRS and YFSETQ. This CDR3 region has 15 residues. V was trimmed by 0 bases and J by 4 bases, leaving 11 bases between them. Assay used: immunoSEQ multiplex PCR; TCRdb lists only in-frame clones, some missing. The sample has 20,000 to 25,000 clones, around 87% seen once. The chain recombines TRBV5-1 with TRBJ1-5; D ambiguous. Sequences were obtained from CD4+ T cells from PBMCs. The TCR sequence derives from a woman aged 25 to 45 in good health. The CDR3 DNA reads as TGCGCCAGCAGCTTGGATGGGGTTGGAAATCAGCCCCAGCATTTT. This sequence encodes CASSLDGVGNQPQHF.